Listed below are T cell receptor beta chains from one sample, sequenced in a study of beta chain features in type 1 diabetes. Sequenced by immunoSEQ multiplex PCR; TCRdb stores in-frame clones only, minus some. The sample has about 180,000 clones; about 13% are singletons. Sequencing was carried out using central memory CD4+ T cells from blood. Every receptor here comes from a woman between 18 and 29 years old in good health. The CDR3 runs from the conserved cysteine through the conserved F or W.

v_gene	j_gene	CDR3aa
TRBV5-1	TRBJ2-1	CASSTLAGAYNEQFF
TRBV6-6	TRBJ1-2	CASTIQGGNYGYTF
TRBV19	TRBJ2-7	CASSERGGTILPYEQYF
TRBV30	TRBJ1-2	CAWRERGFSYGYTF
TRBV18	TRBJ2-7	CASSPTTLTYEQYF
TRBV10-2	TRBJ2-7	CASSGSSYEQYF
TRBV18	TRBJ2-7	CASSPQRADYEQYF
TRBV2	TRBJ2-1	CASTHWTSGSGNEQFF
TRBV2	TRBJ2-7	CASSFDGSEQYF
TRBV29-1	TRBJ1-1	CSVLGDSMNTEAFF
TRBV19	TRBJ1-1	CASSIEPRWNTEAFF
TRBV7-6	TRBJ1-1	CASSPGHQNTEAFF
TRBV19	TRBJ1-5	CASRTGQGVGFANQPQHF
TRBV28	TRBJ2-7	CASSPRRVLYEQYF
TRBV7-9	TRBJ2-3	CASSRLAGGSDTQYF
TRBV30	TRBJ2-7	CAWSTGGEQYF
TRBV5-1	TRBJ1-2	CASSLPGQTNYGYTF
TRBV12-2	TRBJ2-1	CASSVQGRNEQFF
TRBV6-1	TRBJ2-3	CASSYSLGGTQYF
TRBV29-1	TRBJ2-1	CSVAQGAQNEQFF
TRBV7-2	TRBJ2-3	CASSLGLARQADTQYF
TRBV18	TRBJ2-3	CASSTPTLGVDTQYF
TRBV6-6	TRBJ2-7	CASGVLAGGEQYF
TRBV30	TRBJ1-1	CAEGFRTEAFF
TRBV19	TRBJ2-1	CASSIPRGRDHTYNEQFF
TRBV13	TRBJ1-2	CASSSHRGPGYTF
TRBV6-1	TRBJ1-1	CASSPTGVNTEAFF
TRBV5-4	TRBJ2-1	CASSLDGSGRAYNEQFF
TRBV9	TRBJ2-3	CASSVATHGGDTQYF